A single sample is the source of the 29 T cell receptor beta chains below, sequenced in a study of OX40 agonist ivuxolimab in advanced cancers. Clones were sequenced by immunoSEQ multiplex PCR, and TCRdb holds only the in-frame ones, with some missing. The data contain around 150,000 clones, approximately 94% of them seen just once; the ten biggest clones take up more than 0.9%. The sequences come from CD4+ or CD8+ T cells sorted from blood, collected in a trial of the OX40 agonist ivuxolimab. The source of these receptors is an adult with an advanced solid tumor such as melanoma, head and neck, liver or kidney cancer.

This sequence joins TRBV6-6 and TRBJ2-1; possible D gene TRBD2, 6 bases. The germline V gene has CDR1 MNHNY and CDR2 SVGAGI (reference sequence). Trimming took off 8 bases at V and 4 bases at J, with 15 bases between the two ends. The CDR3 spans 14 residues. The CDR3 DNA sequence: TGTGCCAGCCTCAGAGCGGGTAGTTACAATGAGCAGTTCTTC. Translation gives CASLRAGSYNEQFF.

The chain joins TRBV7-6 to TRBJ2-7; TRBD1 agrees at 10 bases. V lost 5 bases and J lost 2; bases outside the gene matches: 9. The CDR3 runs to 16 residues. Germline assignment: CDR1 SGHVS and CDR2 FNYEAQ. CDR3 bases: TGTGCCAGCAGCCTCAAAGGGACAGGGGCTCCCTACGAGCAGTACTTC. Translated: CASSLKGTGAPYEQYF.

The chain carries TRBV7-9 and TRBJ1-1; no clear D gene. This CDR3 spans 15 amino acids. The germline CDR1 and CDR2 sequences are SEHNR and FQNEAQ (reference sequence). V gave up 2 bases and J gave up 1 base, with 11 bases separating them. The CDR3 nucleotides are TGTGCCAGCAGCTTAACGGCGGTAGGGAACACTGAAGCTTTCTTT. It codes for CASSLTAVGNTEAFF.

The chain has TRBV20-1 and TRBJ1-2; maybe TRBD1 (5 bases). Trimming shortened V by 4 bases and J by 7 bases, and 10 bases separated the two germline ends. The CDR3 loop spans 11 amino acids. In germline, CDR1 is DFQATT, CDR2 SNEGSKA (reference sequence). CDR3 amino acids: CSATGGTGYTF. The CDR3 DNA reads TGCAGTGCTACCGGGGGGACTGGCTACACCTTC.

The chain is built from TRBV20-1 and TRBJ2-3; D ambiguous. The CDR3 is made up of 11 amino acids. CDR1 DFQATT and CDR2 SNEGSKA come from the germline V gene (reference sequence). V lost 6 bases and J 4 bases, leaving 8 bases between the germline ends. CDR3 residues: CSARPSDTQYF. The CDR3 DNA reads TGCAGTGCCCGACCCTCAGATACGCAGTATTTT.

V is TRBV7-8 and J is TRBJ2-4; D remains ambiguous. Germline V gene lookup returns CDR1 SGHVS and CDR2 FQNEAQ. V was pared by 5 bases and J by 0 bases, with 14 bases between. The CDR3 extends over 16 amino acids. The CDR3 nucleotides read TGTGCCAGCAGCCGGACCCGGGTACTAGCCAAAAACATTCAGTACTTC. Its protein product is CASSRTRVLAKNIQYF.

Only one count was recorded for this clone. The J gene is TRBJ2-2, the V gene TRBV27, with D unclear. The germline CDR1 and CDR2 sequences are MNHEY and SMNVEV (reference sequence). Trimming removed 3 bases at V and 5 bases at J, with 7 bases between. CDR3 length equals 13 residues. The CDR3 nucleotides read TGTGCCAGCAGTTTCGTGGGGACCGGGGAGCTGTTTTTT. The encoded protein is CASSFVGTGELFF.

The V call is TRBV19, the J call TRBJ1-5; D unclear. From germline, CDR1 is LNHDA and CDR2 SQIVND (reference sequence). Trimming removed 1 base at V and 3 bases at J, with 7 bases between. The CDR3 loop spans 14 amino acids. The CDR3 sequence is CASSIVRDNQPQHF. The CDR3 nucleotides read TGTGCCAGTAGTATAGTAAGGGACAATCAGCCCCAGCATTTT.

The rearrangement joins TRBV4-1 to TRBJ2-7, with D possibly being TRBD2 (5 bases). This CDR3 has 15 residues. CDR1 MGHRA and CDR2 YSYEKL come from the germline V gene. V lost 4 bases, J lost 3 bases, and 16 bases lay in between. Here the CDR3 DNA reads TGCGCCAGCAGCCCCGGACTGATAGGCGGCTACGAGCAGTACTTC. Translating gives CASSPGLIGGYEQYF.

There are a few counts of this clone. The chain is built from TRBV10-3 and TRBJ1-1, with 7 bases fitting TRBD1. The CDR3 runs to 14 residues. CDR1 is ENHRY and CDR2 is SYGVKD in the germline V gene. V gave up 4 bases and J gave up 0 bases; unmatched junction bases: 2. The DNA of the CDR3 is TGTGCCATCAGTGTGGGACAGATGAACACTGAAGCTTTCTTT. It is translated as CAISVGQMNTEAFF.

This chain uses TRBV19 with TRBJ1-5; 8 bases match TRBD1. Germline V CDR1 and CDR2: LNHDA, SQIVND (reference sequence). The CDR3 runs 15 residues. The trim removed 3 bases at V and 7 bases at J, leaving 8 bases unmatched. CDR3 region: CASSMAIQGGQPQHF. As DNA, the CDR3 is TGTGCCAGTAGTATGGCTATACAGGGGGGCCAGCCCCAGCATTTT.

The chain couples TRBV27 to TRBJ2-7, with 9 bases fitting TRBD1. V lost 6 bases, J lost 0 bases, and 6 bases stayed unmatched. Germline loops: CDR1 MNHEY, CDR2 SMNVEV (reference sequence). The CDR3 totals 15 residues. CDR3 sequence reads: CASSGQGRSSYEQYF. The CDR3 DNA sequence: TGTGCCAGCAGCGGACAGGGGCGAAGCTCCTACGAGCAGTACTTC.

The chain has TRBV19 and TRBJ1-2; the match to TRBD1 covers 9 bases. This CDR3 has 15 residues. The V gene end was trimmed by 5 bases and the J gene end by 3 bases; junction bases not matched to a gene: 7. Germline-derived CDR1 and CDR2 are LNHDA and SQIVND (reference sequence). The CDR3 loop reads CASSLSTGGHYGYTF. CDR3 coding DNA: TGTGCCAGTAGTTTGTCGACAGGGGGGCACTATGGCTACACCTTC.

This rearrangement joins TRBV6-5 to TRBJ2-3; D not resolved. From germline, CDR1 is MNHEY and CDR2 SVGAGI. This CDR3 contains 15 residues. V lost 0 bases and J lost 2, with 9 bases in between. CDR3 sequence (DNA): TGTGCCAGCAGTTACTCGAATTCAGACACAGATACGCAGTATTTT. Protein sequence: CASSYSNSDTDTQYF.

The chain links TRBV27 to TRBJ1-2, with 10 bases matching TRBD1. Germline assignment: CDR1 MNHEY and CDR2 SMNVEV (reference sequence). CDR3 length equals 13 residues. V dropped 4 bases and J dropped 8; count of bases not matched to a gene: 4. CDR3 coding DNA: TGTGCCAGCAGTTGGGACAGGGGTGGGGGCTACACCTTC. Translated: CASSWDRGGGYTF.

CDR3 region: CASSQGQGAVETQYF. Written as DNA, the CDR3 is TGTGCCAGCAGCCAAGGGCAGGGGGCCGTAGAGACCCAGTACTTC. The chain combines TRBV7-2 with TRBJ2-5; 8 nucleotides match TRBD1. Germline CDR1 SGHTA, CDR2 FQGNSA. The V and J ends lost 5 bases and 4 bases, in that order; junction bases with no gene match: 9. The CDR3 covers 15 residues.

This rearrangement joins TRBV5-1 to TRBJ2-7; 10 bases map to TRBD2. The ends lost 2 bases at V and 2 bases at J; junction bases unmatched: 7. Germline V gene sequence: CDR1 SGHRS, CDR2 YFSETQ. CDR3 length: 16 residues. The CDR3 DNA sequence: TGCGCCAGCAGCTTCGGACTAGCGGTAGACGCCTACGAGCAGTACTTC. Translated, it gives CASSFGLAVDAYEQYF.

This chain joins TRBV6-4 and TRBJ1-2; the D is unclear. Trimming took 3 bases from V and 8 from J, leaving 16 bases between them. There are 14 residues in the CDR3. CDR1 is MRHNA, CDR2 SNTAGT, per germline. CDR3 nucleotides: TGTGCCAGCAGTGAAGGCGGGTACGATAGGGGCTACACCTTC. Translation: CASSEGGYDRGYTF.

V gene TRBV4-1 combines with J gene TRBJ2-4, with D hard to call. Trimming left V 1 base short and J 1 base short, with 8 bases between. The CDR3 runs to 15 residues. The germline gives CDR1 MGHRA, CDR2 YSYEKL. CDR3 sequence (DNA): TGCGCCAGCAGCCAAGGTGGGGTGGCCAAAAACATTCAGTACTTC. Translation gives CASSQGGVAKNIQYF.

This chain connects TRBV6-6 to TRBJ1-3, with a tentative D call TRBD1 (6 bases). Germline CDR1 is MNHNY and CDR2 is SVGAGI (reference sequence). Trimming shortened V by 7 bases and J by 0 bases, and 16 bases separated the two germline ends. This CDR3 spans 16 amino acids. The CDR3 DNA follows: TGTGCCAGCACCGCTTGGGACACTTTCTCTGGAAACACCATATATTTT. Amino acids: CASTAWDTFSGNTIYF.

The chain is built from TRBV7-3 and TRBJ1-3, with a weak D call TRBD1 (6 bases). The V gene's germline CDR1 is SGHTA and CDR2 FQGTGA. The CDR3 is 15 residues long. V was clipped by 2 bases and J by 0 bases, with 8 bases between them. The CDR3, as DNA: TGTGCCAGCAGCTTAGGCAGGGGCTCTGGAAACACCATATATTTT. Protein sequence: CASSLGRGSGNTIYF.

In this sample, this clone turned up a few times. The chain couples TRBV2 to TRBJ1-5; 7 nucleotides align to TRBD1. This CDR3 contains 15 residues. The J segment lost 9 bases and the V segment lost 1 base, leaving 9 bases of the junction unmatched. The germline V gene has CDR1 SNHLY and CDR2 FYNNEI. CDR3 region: CASSEDRGTLGPQHF. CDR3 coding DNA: TGTGCCAGCAGTGAAGACAGGGGTACCCTGGGGCCCCAGCATTTT.

CDR3 nucleotide sequence: TGCGCCAGCAGCTTGGTTGCGGGAGATGTCTACAATGAGCAGTTCTTC. Translation gives CASSLVAGDVYNEQFF. The chain joins TRBV5-1 to TRBJ2-1, with TRBD2 matching 7 bases. There are 16 residues in the CDR3. With 0 bases clipped from V and 3 bases from J, the junction kept 6 bases outside the gene matches. Germline loops: CDR1 SGHRS, CDR2 YFSETQ.

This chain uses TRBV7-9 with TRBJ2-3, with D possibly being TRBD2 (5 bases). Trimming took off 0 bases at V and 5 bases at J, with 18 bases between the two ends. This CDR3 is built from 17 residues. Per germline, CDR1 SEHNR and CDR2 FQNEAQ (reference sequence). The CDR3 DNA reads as TGTGCCAGCAGCTTAGCTAGCAGACTACTTCCCCAAGATACGCAGTATTTT. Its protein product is CASSLASRLLPQDTQYF.

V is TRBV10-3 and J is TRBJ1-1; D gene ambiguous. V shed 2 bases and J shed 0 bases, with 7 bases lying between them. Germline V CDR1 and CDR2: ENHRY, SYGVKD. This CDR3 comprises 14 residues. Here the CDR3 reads CAISEAAMNTEAFF. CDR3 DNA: TGTGCCATCAGTGAGGCAGCTATGAACACTGAAGCTTTCTTT.

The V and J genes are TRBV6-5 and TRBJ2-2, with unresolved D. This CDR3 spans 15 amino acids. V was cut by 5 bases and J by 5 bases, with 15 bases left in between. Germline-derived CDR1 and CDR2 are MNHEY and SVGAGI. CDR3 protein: CASSPARPRTGELFF. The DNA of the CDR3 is TGTGCCAGCAGTCCCGCAAGGCCACGAACCGGGGAGCTGTTTTTT.

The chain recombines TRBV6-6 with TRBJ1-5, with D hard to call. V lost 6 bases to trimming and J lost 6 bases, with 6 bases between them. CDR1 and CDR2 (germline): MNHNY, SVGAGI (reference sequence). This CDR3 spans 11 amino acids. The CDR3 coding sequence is TGTGCCAGCAGAATGGGTCAGCCCCAGCATTTT. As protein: CASRMGQPQHF.

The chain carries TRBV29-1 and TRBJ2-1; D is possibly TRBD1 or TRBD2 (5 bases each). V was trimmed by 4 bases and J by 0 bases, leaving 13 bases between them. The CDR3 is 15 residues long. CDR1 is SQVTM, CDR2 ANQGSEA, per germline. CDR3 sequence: CSVVDSGTSYNEQFF. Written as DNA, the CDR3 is TGCAGCGTTGTCGATTCCGGGACCTCCTACAATGAGCAGTTCTTC.

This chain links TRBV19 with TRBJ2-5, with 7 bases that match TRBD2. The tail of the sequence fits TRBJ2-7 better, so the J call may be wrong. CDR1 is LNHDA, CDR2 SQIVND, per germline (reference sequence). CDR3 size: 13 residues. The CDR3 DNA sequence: TGTGCCAGTAGTACTAGCGGAGTTTACGAGCAGTACTTC. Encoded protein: CASSTSGVYEQYF.